One sample yielded the 22 T cell receptor beta chains listed below, sequenced in a study of blood T cell repertoires in COVID-19. The table came from immunoSEQ multiplex PCR; TCRdb's copy has only in-frame clones and leaves some out. The table records some 190,000 clones, around 83% of them present only once. Sequencing input: PBMCs or T cells enriched from blood (not recorded which). Source of these receptors: a middle-aged woman in a cohort exposed to, infected with or recovered from COVID-19 (not recorded which).

The chain links TRBV6-6 to TRBJ1-1, with D tentatively TRBD1 (5 bases). This CDR3 has 11 amino acids. Trimming cost V 6 bases and J 8 bases, with 10 bases left between them. The germline V gene has CDR1 MNHNY and CDR2 SVGAGI (reference sequence). This CDR3 reads CASRLQGEAFF. DNA for the CDR3: TGTGCCAGCAGGCTCCAGGGAGAAGCTTTCTTT.

The chain employs TRBV5-4 and TRBJ2-3; 7 bases agree with TRBD1. CDR1 is SGHNT, CDR2 YYREEE, per germline (reference sequence). With 9 bases clipped from V and 7 bases from J, the junction kept 14 bases outside the gene matches. The CDR3 is 14 residues long. This CDR3 reads CAITSTGNVNTQYF. The CDR3, as DNA: TGTGCCATCACCTCGACAGGGAATGTAAATACGCAGTATTTT.

The rearrangement joins TRBV13 to TRBJ1-1, with D perhaps TRBD1 (6 bases). Trimming pared 8 bases from V and 4 bases from J, leaving 17 bases between. From germline, CDR1 is PRHDT and CDR2 FYEKMQ (reference sequence). The CDR3 has 14 residues. The CDR3 spells CASRFDRLSTEAFF. The CDR3 DNA is TGTGCCAGCCGATTCGACAGGCTATCCACTGAAGCTTTCTTT. Full variable domain (outside the CDR3, taken from reference TRBV13 and TRBJ1-1): AAGVIQSPRHLIKEKRETATLKCYPIPRHDTVYWYQQGPGQDPQFLISFYEKMQSDKGSIPDRFSAQQFSDYHSELNMSSLELGDSALYFCASRFDRLSTEAFFGQGTRLTVV.

The rearrangement links TRBV13 to TRBJ1-1; maybe TRBD1 (5 bases). Germline V gene lookup returns CDR1 PRHDT and CDR2 FYEKMQ (reference sequence). Trimming cost V 3 bases and J 6 bases, with 14 bases left between them. This CDR3 is 14 amino acids long. The CDR3 loop reads CASSFGGVEAEAFF. CDR3 in DNA: TGTGCCAGCAGCTTCGGAGGGGTGGAGGCTGAAGCTTTCTTT.

This clone was picked up a small number of times. V gene TRBV10-3 combines with J gene TRBJ1-1, with D possibly being TRBD1 (6 bases). This CDR3 region has 14 residues. Between the trimmed V and J ends, which lost 10 bases and 3 bases, there was a span of 18 bases. CDR1 is ENHRY and CDR2 is SYGVKD in the germline V gene. CDR3 in DNA: TGTGCCACCTGGACGGGACAAACCGACACTGAAGCTTTCTTT. Translation: CATWTGQTDTEAFF.

The chain combines TRBV27 with TRBJ2-2; D is possibly TRBD1 (5 bases). The length of the CDR3 is 15 residues. The ends were cut back, 3 bases at V and 1 base at J, with 9 bases in the middle. Germline V CDR1 and CDR2: MNHEY, SMNVEV (reference sequence). CDR3 nucleotide sequence: TGTGCCAGCAGTTTCCAGGGCCTGAACACCGGGGAGCTGTTTTTT. Translating it yields CASSFQGLNTGELFF.

The chain uses TRBV5-1 and TRBJ1-1, with D hard to call. The V end lost 4 bases, the J end lost 1 base, and 8 bases lay between the germline ends. CDR3 size: 13 residues. CDR1 is SGHRS, CDR2 YFSETQ, per germline. The CDR3 reads CASSGGPNTEAFF. As DNA, the CDR3 is TGCGCCAGCAGCGGCGGCCCGAACACTGAAGCTTTCTTT.

The chain uses TRBV2 and TRBJ2-2, with D unclear. The length of the CDR3 is 16 residues. The V gene lost 6 bases and the J gene lost 5 bases, with 19 bases spanning the gap. Germline V CDR1 and CDR2: SNHLY, FYNNEI. Here the CDR3 reads CASSQVSSRSTGELFF. The CDR3 DNA is TGTGCCAGCAGCCAAGTTAGCTCCCGGAGTACCGGGGAGCTGTTTTTT.

This chain links TRBV27 with TRBJ2-4; D call uncertain. The CDR3 covers 15 residues. The germline gives CDR1 MNHEY, CDR2 SMNVEV (reference sequence). V shed 4 bases and J shed 5 bases, with 15 bases lying between them. CDR3 region: CASSSNPGGQNIQYF. For the CDR3, the DNA is TGTGCCAGCAGTTCAAACCCCGGCGGCCAAAACATTCAGTACTTC.

The CDR3 reads CASSSWTSDENEQFF. The CDR3 DNA follows: TGTGCCAGCAGTTCTTGGACTAGCGACGAAAATGAGCAGTTCTTC. The chain joins TRBV27 to TRBJ2-1; 9 nucleotides match TRBD2. CDR1 is MNHEY and CDR2 is SMNVEV in the germline V gene (reference sequence). The CDR3 spans 15 residues. V lost 4 bases to trimming and J lost 7 bases; unmatched junction nucleotides: 8.

The chain employs TRBV4-1 and TRBJ2-5; tentative D call: TRBD1 (6 bases). CDR3 length: 16 amino acids. From germline, CDR1 is MGHRA and CDR2 YSYEKL. V was cut by 1 base and J by 1 base, with 13 bases left in between. The CDR3 sequence: CASSQVEQGFQETQYF. CDR3 sequence (DNA): TGCGCCAGCAGCCAAGTCGAACAGGGTTTCCAAGAGACCCAGTACTTC.

The chain couples TRBV2 to TRBJ2-1; 11 bases fit TRBD2. V was clipped by 7 bases and J by 14 bases; unmatched bases: 10. The CDR3 consists of 13 residues. Germline V CDR1 and CDR2: SNHLY, FYNNEI. The CDR3 DNA reads TGTGCCAGCAAGACTAGCGGGGTCTCAAGGGAGTTCTTC. Its protein is CASKTSGVSREFF.

V usage is TRBV5-8 and J usage is TRBJ2-4; 8 bases map to TRBD2. The CDR3 sequence is 18 residues long. V dropped 0 bases and J dropped 1; count of bases not matched to a gene: 9. Germline V gene sequence: CDR1 SGHTS, CDR2 YDEGEE. CDR3 loop: CASSLGTSRVTAKNIQYF. CDR3 DNA: TGTGCCAGCAGCTTGGGGACTAGCCGGGTTACCGCCAAAAACATTCAGTACTTC.

This rearrangement joins TRBV5-4 to TRBJ2-1; 16 positions agree with TRBD2. Per the germline V gene, CDR1 is SGHNT and CDR2 is YYREEE (reference sequence). Trimming cost V 0 bases and J 12 bases; bases outside gene matches: 9. CDR3 size: 17 residues. CDR3 DNA: TGTGCCAGCAGCTTGGCCCAAGGGACTAGCGGGAGGGCCATGCAGTTCTTC. Its protein product is CASSLAQGTSGRAMQFF.

V gene TRBV6-2 or TRBV6-3 combines with J gene TRBJ2-1; no reliable D call. CDR1 is MNHEY and CDR2 is SVGEGT in the germline V gene. The CDR3 is 13 amino acids. The V end lost 6 bases, the J end lost 4 bases, and 10 bases lay between the germline ends. CDR3 sequence: CASSYTGYNEQFF. For the CDR3, the DNA is TGTGCCAGCAGCTATACGGGTTACAATGAGCAGTTCTTC.

The sample holds one count of this clone. This chain uses TRBV7-2 with TRBJ1-5; D may be TRBD1 (5 bases). V dropped 0 bases and J dropped 6 bases, with 6 bases sitting between them. The germline V gene encodes CDR1 SGHTA and CDR2 FQGNSA. The CDR3 runs 13 residues. The CDR3 spells CASSLAGPQPQHF. In DNA, the CDR3 is TGTGCCAGCAGCTTAGCGGGGCCTCAGCCCCAGCATTTT.

The CDR3 bases are TGTGCCAGCAGTGACCCTAGCGAGCCTTACAATGAGCAGTTCTTC. It is translated as CASSDPSEPYNEQFF. The chain is built from TRBV6-1 and TRBJ2-1; D possibly corresponds to TRBD2 (6 bases). The CDR3 runs to 15 residues. Germline CDR1 is MNHNS and CDR2 is SASEGT. Trimming left V 3 bases short and J 4 bases short, with 13 bases between.

The chain links TRBV6-2 or TRBV6-3 to TRBJ2-7, with D tentatively TRBD1 (5 bases). The CDR3 contains 15 residues. The germline gives CDR1 MNHEY, CDR2 SVGEGT. The V and J ends lost 2 bases and 2 bases respectively, with 13 bases between them. The CDR3 bases are TGTGCCAGCAGTTACCGGGTGACAGCCGCCTACGAGCAGTACTTC. It yields the protein CASSYRVTAAYEQYF.

This chain uses TRBV19 with TRBJ1-2; 7 positions agree with TRBD1. With 3 bases clipped from V and 8 bases from J, the junction kept 9 bases outside the gene matches. Germline values: CDR1 LNHDA, CDR2 SQIVND (reference sequence). This CDR3 is 14 amino acids long. The CDR3 nucleotides read TGTGCCAGTAGTATTTCCCACAGGGGAGAAGGCTACACCTTC. This encodes CASSISHRGEGYTF. Full variable domain (rest looked up from reference TRBV19 and TRBJ1-2): DGGITQSPKYLFRKEGQNVTLSCEQNLNHDAMYWYRQDPGQGLRLIYYSQIVNDFQKGDIAEGYSVSREKKESFPLTVTSAQKNPTAFYLCASSISHRGEGYTFGSGTRLTVV.

The genes are TRBV28 and TRBJ1-2; TRBD1 might be the D (5 bases). Germline values: CDR1 MDHEN, CDR2 SYDVKM. Trimming pared 8 bases from V and 6 bases from J, leaving 19 bases between. CDR3 length: 14 residues. CDR3 in DNA: TGTGCCAGCTCTCTTAATGGGACTCCCAATGGCTACACCTTC. It translates to CASSLNGTPNGYTF.

This chain links TRBV30 with TRBJ1-2; 9 nucleotides line up with TRBD1. The trim removed 0 bases at V and 5 bases at J, leaving 1 base unmatched. CDR3 length: 13 amino acids. Germline V gene sequence: CDR1 GTSNPN, CDR2 SVGIG (reference sequence). In DNA, the CDR3 is TGTGCCTGGAGTGTCGACAGGGGGTATGGCTACACCTTC. Its translation is CAWSVDRGYGYTF. The whole variable domain, remainder taken from reference TRBV30 and TRBJ1-2, is SQTIHQWPATLVQPVGSPLSLECTVEGTSNPNLYWYRQAAGRGLQLLFYSVGIGQISSEVPQNLSASRPQDRQFILSSKKLLLSDSGFYLCAWSVDRGYGYTFGSGTRLTVV.

This clone was recorded once. The chain couples TRBV18 to TRBJ1-4; no firm D call. The CDR3 consists of 14 residues. Germline assignment: CDR1 KGHSH and CDR2 LQKENI. Trimming shortened V by 6 bases and J by 8 bases, and 16 bases separated the two germline ends. The DNA for the CDR3 is TGTGCCAGCTCCCGGAGCACTGCTCCAGAAAAACTGTTTTTT. Protein: CASSRSTAPEKLFF.